The 25 T cell receptor beta chains listed next were all sequenced from one sample in a study of glioma-infiltrating T cells. The iRepertoire nested amplicon-rescue multiplex PCR amplified TCR alpha and beta CDR3s from RNA. One entry per CDR3 protein, called by TCRdb with MiXCR from the multiplex PCR reads. There are roughly 120,000 distinct CDR3 sequences in the sample; around 23% occur only once, and roughly 15% lies in the top ten. Sequencing was done on a sample of glioma tissue, nonneoplastic brain tissue, or PBMCs (not recorded which). These receptors all come from a human donor with low-grade glioma or glioblastoma, undergoing nonglioma brain surgery, or in good health (not recorded which).

This clonotype was detected many times. The chain recombines TRBV6-1 with TRBJ2-1; TRBD2 agrees at 11 bases. V gave up 6 bases and J gave up 1 base; unmatched junction bases: 5. Germline loops: CDR1 MNHNS, CDR2 SASEGT. This CDR3 contains 16 residues. CDR3 nucleotides: TGTGCCAGCAGACTAGCGGGAGAAGGGTCCTACAATGAGCAGTTCTTC. It translates to CASRLAGEGSYNEQFF.

This clonotype was counted only a few times. The CDR3: CASRIGQLLQETQYF. The DNA of the CDR3 is TGCGCCAGCCGCATAGGACAGTTACTCCAAGAGACCCAGTACTTC. The rearrangement joins TRBV5-1 to TRBJ2-5; possibly TRBD1 for D (6 bases). Germline CDR1 reads SGHRS; CDR2 reads YFSETQ. CDR3 length: 15 residues. With 7 bases removed from V and 1 base from J, the gap between germline ends came to 17 bases.

This clonotype was recorded once. A much larger clone differs from this one at a single base, so this may be a read error. The rearrangement links TRBV20-1 to TRBJ1-2; weak D call: TRBD1 (5 bases). The CDR3 has 13 amino acids. The V and J ends lost 6 bases and 3 bases respectively, with 14 bases between them. The germline V gene has CDR1 DFQATT and CDR2 SNEGSKA (reference sequence). The CDR3 bases are TGCAGTGCCGATACAGGACCACACTATGGCTACACCTTC. Translation gives CSADTGPHYGYTF.

This clonotype was detected many times. The V and J genes are TRBV2 and TRBJ2-3, with 7 nucleotides matching TRBD2. The germline V gene encodes CDR1 SNHLY and CDR2 FYNNEI. CDR3 length: 17 residues. V lost 6 bases, J lost 3 bases, and 15 bases stayed unmatched. The CDR3 here is CASRDLLSREWTDTQYF. The CDR3 bases are TGTGCCAGCAGGGACCTCTTATCGCGGGAGTGGACAGATACGCAGTATTTT.

This clonotype was detected ten times or more. The genes are TRBV4-1 and TRBJ2-3; D gene ambiguous. CDR3 length equals 14 residues. Germline CDR1 and CDR2: MGHRA and YSYEKL. The germline V and J ends were trimmed by 1 base and 6 bases, with 11 bases remaining between them. CDR3 in amino acids: CASSQGRDPDTQYF. CDR3 in DNA: TGCGCCAGCAGCCAAGGGAGAGACCCGGATACGCAGTATTTT.

This clonotype was observed many times. Here the CDR3 DNA reads TGTGCCAGCAGTTCTAGCGGGAGCCCCTACGAGCAGTACTTC. Its translation: CASSSSGSPYEQYF. The chain links TRBV6-1 to TRBJ2-7, with 10 bases that match TRBD2. The germline V gene has CDR1 MNHNS and CDR2 SASEGT. The V segment lost 5 bases and the J segment 2 bases; nucleotides outside the gene matches: 3. This CDR3 contains 14 residues.

This clonotype was picked up one time. This chain links TRBV7-2 with TRBJ2-1, with D possibly TRBD1 on 7 matching bases. V lost 5 bases and J lost 9, with 20 bases in between. This CDR3 has 15 residues. CDR1 is SGHTA and CDR2 is FQGNSA in the germline V gene. The CDR3 bases are TGTGCCAGCAGCACTCCCAGGGGGGAACAGAGTGAGCAGTTCTTC. Translated, it gives CASSTPRGEQSEQFF.

This chain uses TRBV4-2 with TRBJ2-1, with D hard to call. With 2 bases removed from V and 10 bases from J, the gap between germline ends came to 6 bases. Germline lookup yields CDR1 LGHNA and CDR2 YNFKEQ. The CDR3 consists of 11 residues. Here the CDR3 DNA reads TGTGCCAGCAGCCAATCGACGGAGCAGTTCTTC. The encoded protein is CASSQSTEQFF.

Points on this clonotype: Possible read error: a much larger clone is one base away. J is TRBJ2-1 and V is TRBV12-3 or TRBV12-4; D gene uncertain. The germline V and J ends were trimmed by 3 bases and 10 bases, with 13 bases remaining between them. This CDR3 region has 13 residues. The CDR3 spells CASSLRTLYEQFF. The CDR3 region has the DNA TGTGCCAGCAGTTTGAGGACCCTCTACGAGCAGTTCTTC.

This clonotype turned up a few times. The V and J genes are TRBV9 and TRBJ2-5, with D unresolved. Germline values: CDR1 SGDLS, CDR2 YYNGEE. Trimming stripped 6 bases from V and 3 bases from J, with 15 bases between. The CDR3 loop spans 14 amino acids. CDR3: CASNRDTSKETQYF. In DNA form, the CDR3 reads TGTGCCAGCAACCGCGACACCAGCAAAGAGACCCAGTACTTC.

This clonotype was seen repeatedly, ten times or more. The chain links TRBV20-1 to TRBJ2-7, with 11 nucleotides matching TRBD2. This CDR3 comprises 15 residues. The germline gives CDR1 DFQATT, CDR2 SNEGSKA (reference sequence). Trimming cost V 2 bases and J 5 bases; bases outside gene matches: 8. In DNA, the CDR3 is TGCAGTGCTAGAAAGAGTACTAGCGGGAGTAACGAGCAGTACTTC. This gives the protein CSARKSTSGSNEQYF.

This clonotype was counted a single time. The chain employs TRBV18 and TRBJ2-1; 7 bases are shared with TRBD1. Germline CDR1 is KGHSH and CDR2 is LQKENI. The CDR3 spans 15 residues. V dropped 3 bases and J dropped 6; count of bases not matched to a gene: 8. The CDR3 nucleotides read TGTGCCAGCTCACCGGAGAGGGGGCGGCCCAATGAGCAGTTCTTC. Translating gives CASSPERGRPNEQFF.

In its sample, this clonotype was seen many times. This chain joins TRBV4-3 and TRBJ2-1, with D maybe TRBD1 (5 bases). From germline, CDR1 is LGHNA and CDR2 YSLEER. V was trimmed by 1 base and J by 5 bases, leaving 9 bases between them. The CDR3 runs 14 residues. In nucleotides, the CDR3 is TGCGCCAGCAGCCAAGTGGGGCTTCACAATGAGCAGTTCTTC. Its translation: CASSQVGLHNEQFF.

A remark on this clonotype: This may stem from a read error, because a much larger clone lies one nucleotide away. This chain joins TRBV7-2 and TRBJ1-2; tentative D call: TRBD1 (6 bases). The length of the CDR3 is 13 residues. Looked up from germline, CDR1 is SGHTA and CDR2 is FQGNSA. CDR3 in amino acids: CASSLPGDYGCTF. The CDR3 DNA sequence: TGTGCCAGCAGCTTACCAGGGGACTATGGCTGCACCTTC.

This clonotype was counted many times. The chain couples TRBV20-1 to TRBJ2-7; D is unresolved. This CDR3 spans 11 amino acids. The germline gives CDR1 DFQATT, CDR2 SNEGSKA (reference sequence). Deletions cut 3 bases from V and 3 bases from J, with 6 bases between. The CDR3 sequence: CSARDNYEQYF. The CDR3 DNA sequence: TGCAGTGCTAGGGATAACTACGAGCAGTACTTC.

In this sample, this clonotype turned up once. A much larger clone lies one base from this, so it may be a read error. The rearrangement links TRBV29-1 to TRBJ2-1, with D uncertain. The V gene's germline CDR1 is SQVTM and CDR2 ANQGSEA. Trimming removed 5 bases from V and 4 bases from J, with 9 bases in between. The CDR3 has 12 amino acids. As DNA, the CDR3 is TGCAGCGTTAGGGCCCCATACAATGAGCAGTTCTTC. This translates into CSVRAPYNEQFF.

Regarding this clonotype: A much larger clone lies a single base off, so this may be a read error. V and J are TRBV19 and TRBJ1-5, with no clear D. Germline CDR1 is LNHDA and CDR2 is SQIVND (reference sequence). The CDR3 spans 12 residues. The CDR3 region is CASSIEGRPQNF. CDR3 in DNA: TGTGCCAGTAGTATAGAGGGTCGGCCCCAGAATTTT.

There are many counts of this clonotype. The chain joins TRBV6-1 to TRBJ2-2; D is perhaps TRBD2 (6 bases). The ends were cut back, 7 bases at V and 2 bases at J, with 17 bases in the middle. Germline CDR1 and CDR2: MNHNS and SASEGT. The CDR3 is 16 residues long. The CDR3 region is CASNGLPKINTGELFF. As DNA, the CDR3 is TGTGCCAGCAACGGACTACCCAAGATTAACACCGGGGAGCTGTTTTTT.

On this clonotype: This may come from a read error, since a much larger clone is one base off. This chain connects TRBV4-1 to TRBJ2-7; weak D call: TRBD2 (7 bases). V was trimmed by 0 bases and J by 6 bases, leaving 15 bases between them. The CDR3 runs to 15 residues. Germline CDR1 reads MGHRA; CDR2 reads YSYEKL. The CDR3 DNA reads TGCGCCAGCAGCCAAGATGGGGGGGCTGCTCGCGAGCAGTACTTC. It is translated as CASSQDGGAAREQYF.

The sample holds many counts of this clonotype. The rearrangement uses TRBV2 and TRBJ2-4, with 9 bases matching TRBD1. Per germline, CDR1 SNHLY and CDR2 FYNNEI. The J segment lost 11 bases and the V segment lost 6 bases, leaving 5 bases of the junction unmatched. This CDR3 region has 12 residues. CDR3 DNA sequence: TGTGCCAGCAGCGGACAGGGGAGATTTCAGTACTTC. Encoded protein: CASSGQGRFQYF.

This clonotype was picked up a small number of times. This chain links TRBV11-2 with TRBJ2-5, with no clear D. The germline V gene encodes CDR1 SGHAT and CDR2 FQNNGV. The CDR3 totals 12 residues. Trimming took 0 bases from V and 4 from J, leaving 3 bases between them. The CDR3 is CASSLERETQYF. The CDR3 DNA sequence: TGTGCCAGCAGCTTAGAAAGAGAGACCCAGTACTTC.

About this clonotype: Given a much more abundant clone one base away, this may be a read error. The chain is built from TRBV14 and TRBJ1-2; D not resolved. Germline CDR1 is SGHDN and CDR2 is FVKESK. V lost 2 bases and J 6 bases, leaving 7 bases between the germline ends. The CDR3 totals 12 residues. CDR3 residues: CASSQYLHGYTF. The CDR3 DNA is TGTGCCAGCAGCCAATATCTCCATGGCTACACCTTC. Filled out from reference TRBV14 and TRBJ1-2, the complete variable domain reads EAGVTQFPSHSVIEKGQTVTLRCDPISGHDNLYWYRRVMGKEIKFLLHFVKESKQDESGMPNNRFLAERTGGTYSTLKVQPAELEDSGVYFCASSQYLHGYTFGSGTRLTVV.

As to this clonotype: Possible read error: a much larger clone is one base away. The V gene is TRBV7-2, the J gene TRBJ2-7, with 8 nucleotides matching TRBD1. CDR1 and CDR2 (germline): SGHTA, FQGNSA. Losses at the gene ends were 8 bases for V and 4 bases for J; bases not matched to a gene: 4. This CDR3 has 12 residues. The CDR3 DNA reads as TGTGCCAGCCGCCGGGACAGGTACGAGCAGTACTTC. It translates to CASRRDRYEQYF.

This clonotype showed up many times. The genes are TRBV7-2 and TRBJ2-5; D is unresolved. The germline V gene has CDR1 SGHTA and CDR2 FQGNSA. V was shortened by 0 bases and J by 3 bases, with 8 bases between the two germline ends. The CDR3 runs to 14 residues. The CDR3 loop reads CASSLARLEETQYF. The CDR3 coding sequence is TGTGCCAGCAGCTTAGCGCGGCTCGAAGAGACCCAGTACTTC.

In this sample, this clonotype turned up many times. The J gene is TRBJ1-6, the V gene TRBV18; no firm D call. The CDR3 sequence is 13 residues long. Trimming removed 3 bases from V and 3 bases from J, with 3 bases in between. Germline V lookup: CDR1 KGHSH, CDR2 LQKENI. Here the CDR3 DNA reads TGTGCCAGCTCACCGAACTATAATTCACCCCTCCACTTT. Protein product: CASSPNYNSPLHF.